These 6 T cell receptor beta chains came from one sample sequenced in a study of T cell changes during pregnancy in multiple sclerosis. Data came from immunoSEQ multiplex PCR; TCRdb stores just in-frame clones and leaves some out. The sample has over 55,000 clones, around 93% seen once. Sequencing was performed on peripheral blood, taken in the first trimester of pregnancy. The receptors were sampled from a female donor with multiple sclerosis, enrolled in a pregnancy study.

The J gene is TRBJ1-2, the V gene TRBV29-1; a possible D gene is TRBD1 (6 bases). In germline, CDR1 is SQVTM, CDR2 ANQGSEA. V lost 7 bases to trimming and J lost 0 bases, with 15 bases between them. CDR3 size: 14 residues. The CDR3 sequence: CSASGGGPNYGYTF. CDR3 sequence (DNA): TGCAGCGCATCGGGAGGGGGGCCTAACTATGGCTACACCTTC.

V and J are TRBV6-1 and TRBJ2-2; TRBD2 is a possible D gene (6 bases). The germline V gene has CDR1 MNHNS and CDR2 SASEGT. V was shortened by 8 bases and J by 5 bases, with 18 bases between the two germline ends. This CDR3 region has 15 residues. The DNA of the CDR3 is TGTGCCAGCGCCCCAGGACTACATTGGACCGGGGAGCTGTTTTTT. Encoded protein: CASAPGLHWTGELFF.

This clone was seen more than once but under ten times. The chain recombines TRBV7-3 with TRBJ2-1; TRBD1 agrees at 8 bases. CDR3 size: 16 residues. V shed 5 bases, J shed 4 bases, and the junction held 10 bases outside the gene matches. CDR1 and CDR2 (germline): SGHTA, FQGTGA. CDR3 DNA sequence: TGTGCCAGCAGCCCGCAGGGGACAGGCCAATACAATGAGCAGTTCTTC. Its protein product is CASSPQGTGQYNEQFF.

The chain joins TRBV4-3 to TRBJ1-2; D unresolved. The ends were cut back, 0 bases at V and 4 bases at J, with 9 bases in the middle. In germline, CDR1 is LGHNA, CDR2 YSLEER. The CDR3 loop spans 14 amino acids. Here the CDR3 reads CASSQDTGVYGYTF. As DNA, the CDR3 is TGCGCCAGCAGCCAAGATACGGGAGTCTATGGCTACACCTTC.

The chain couples TRBV9 to TRBJ2-2; D may be TRBD2 (6 bases). The CDR3 length is 17 residues. Germline V gene lookup returns CDR1 SGDLS and CDR2 YYNGEE. V was shortened by 0 bases and J by 5 bases, with 17 bases between the two germline ends. This CDR3 reads CASSVGAGPTGTGELFF. CDR3 DNA: TGTGCCAGCAGCGTAGGGGCGGGGCCCACGGGAACCGGGGAGCTGTTTTTT.

As for this clone: One end of the junction varies from germline; a read error may be responsible. The sample carries other DNA sequences with the same CDR3. This chain uses TRBV9 with TRBJ2-6; TRBD2 matches at 7 bases. The CDR3 covers 18 residues. Germline V CDR1 and CDR2: SGDLS, YYNGEE. The DNA of the CDR3 is TGTGCCAGCAGCCCGAGGAGGGACTATAAGTCTGGGGCCAACGTCCTGACTTTT. Protein sequence: CASSPRRDYKSGANVLTF.